Described below is a single T cell receptor beta chain sequence and its context. Antigen: not known. The sample is drawn from a study of siplizumab effects on memory and regulatory T cells. Notes on the study in general: Siplizumab produced a significant drop in alloreactive sequences attributable to unstimulated CD4+ memory cells. Sequences below about 10^-5 frequency were poorly captured, and few alloreactive clones mapped to unstimulated subsets.

The ends lost 2 bases at V and 1 base at J; junction bases unmatched: 7. Germline V gives CDR1 LGHNT, CDR2 FRNRAP. CDR3 length equals 17 residues. Produced via immunoSEQ multiplex PCR; TCRdb's table is partial and in-frame only. The data hold some 97,000 clones, with 94% observed a single time. The clonotype comes from a human donor in good health. The sample was non-Treg CD4+ T cells sorted from blood. This chain links TRBV12-5 with TRBJ2-1; 8 nucleotides line up with TRBD1. The DNA for the CDR3 is TGTGCTAGTGGTTTGCACAAGCAGGGGGCTTCCTACAATGAGCAGTTCTTC. Residues: CASGLHKQGASYNEQFF.